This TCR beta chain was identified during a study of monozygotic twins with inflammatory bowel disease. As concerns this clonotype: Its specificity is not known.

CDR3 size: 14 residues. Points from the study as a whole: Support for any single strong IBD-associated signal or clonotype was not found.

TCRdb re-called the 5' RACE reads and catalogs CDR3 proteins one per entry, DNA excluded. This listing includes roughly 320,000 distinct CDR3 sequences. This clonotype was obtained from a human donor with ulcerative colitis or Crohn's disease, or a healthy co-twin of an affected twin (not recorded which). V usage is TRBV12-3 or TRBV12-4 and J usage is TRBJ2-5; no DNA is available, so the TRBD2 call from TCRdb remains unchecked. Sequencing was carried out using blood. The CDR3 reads CASSLTGRAETQYF.